The clone carrying this TCR beta chain was detected only a few times. These data are taken from a study of blood T cell repertoires in COVID-19. This CDR3 spans 17 amino acids. V shed 0 bases and J 0 bases; nucleotides not matched to a gene: 2. Germline CDR1 is SGHRS and CDR2 is YFSETQ. As originally analysed: For nucleated cells, counts were estimated from reference gene primer amplification. Produced via immunoSEQ multiplex PCR; TCRdb's table is partial and in-frame only. Clone size and the V and J calls come from that table; the DNA yielded D and trimming. The table has 300,000 or so clones, 65% to 85% seen once.

The V and J genes are TRBV5-1 and TRBJ1-4, with 10 bases fitting TRBD1. This clonotype originated in a woman aged 45 to 65 with acute or convalescent COVID-19. The material sequenced was peripheral blood. The CDR3 loop reads CASSLDGQGATNEKLFF. In DNA form, the CDR3 reads TGCGCCAGCAGCTTGGACGGACAGGGGGCAACTAATGAAAAACTGTTTTTT.